Listed below are T cell receptor beta chains from one sample, sequenced in a study of blood T cell repertoires in COVID-19. Libraries were prepared by immunoSEQ multiplex PCR; TCRdb keeps only in-frame clonotypes and omits some of them. Found here are a few hundred thousand clones, about 84% of them singletons; the top ten hold around 7.4%. The source material was PBMCs or T cells enriched from blood (not recorded which). Receptor source: a woman in her thirties or forties with acute COVID-19. Both conserved end residues are part of each CDR3. D genes are given only for firm matches. Size is stated for part of the rows, as once, few or many counts, or as a class when the clone is expanded.

D,J,V,size,DNA,CDR3
NA,TRBJ1-3,TRBV3-1/TRBV3-2,NA,TGTGCCAGCAGCCAAGAACTCGGGGAGATCTCTGGAAACACCATATATTTT,CASSQELGEISGNTIYF
TRBD2,TRBJ2-5,TRBV7-9,NA,TGTGCCAGCAGCTTCAACTCTCCGGGGGGGACCCAGTACTTC,CASSFNSPGGTQYF
NA,TRBJ2-7,TRBV30,few,TGTGCCTGGAGACGGGACTACGAGCAGTACTTC,CAWRRDYEQYF
TRBD2,TRBJ2-5,TRBV15,NA,TGTGCCACCAGCCGCGGACTAGCGGATAATCAAGAGACCCAGTACTTC,CATSRGLADNQETQYF
NA,TRBJ1-2,TRBV28,NA,TGTGCCAGCAGTTTGGAGGCGTATGGCTACACCTTC,CASSLEAYGYTF
NA,TRBJ2-1,TRBV27,NA,TGTGCCAGCAGTTTAGGGGGCCCCCTCTACAATGAGCAGTTCTTC,CASSLGGPLYNEQFF
NA,TRBJ2-1,TRBV24-1,NA,TGTGCCACCAGCGAGACTTCAAGCTCCTACAATGAGCAGTTCTTC,CATSETSSSYNEQFF
NA,TRBJ1-5,TRBV19,NA,TGTGCCAGTAAGGACCCTCCGGGAAAGGTTTTCCAGCCCCAGCATTTT,CASKDPPGKVFQPQHF
NA,TRBJ2-5,TRBV7-3,NA,TGTGCCAGCAGCTTACGGTTCGGGGAGACCCAGTACTTC,CASSLRFGETQYF
TRBD1,TRBJ2-7,TRBV25-1,NA,TGTGCCAGCAGTGAATCAAGGGGACAGGGGGGCTACGAGCAGTACTTC,CASSESRGQGGYEQYF
NA,TRBJ1-1,TRBV18,NA,TGTGCCAGCTCACCACGAGTTCGGGTGGCGGGCACTGAAGCTTTCTTT,CASSPRVRVAGTEAFF
TRBD1,TRBJ2-7,TRBV6-5,NA,TGTGCCATTTGGACAGGCACTTCGTACGAGCAGTACTTC,CAIWTGTSYEQYF
NA,TRBJ1-4,TRBV7-9,NA,TGTGCCAGCAGCCCTCCGGGTGGGGAAAAACTGTTTTTT,CASSPPGGEKLFF
NA,TRBJ2-3,TRBV30,once,TGTGCCTGGGACGTAATGACAGCAGATACGCAGTATTTT,CAWDVMTADTQYF
NA,TRBJ1-2,TRBV18,once,TGTGCCAGCTCACCACTCCACAGGGAGGGCTATGGCTACACCTTC,CASSPLHREGYGYTF
NA,TRBJ1-1,TRBV5-8,NA,TGTGCCAGCAGCTTATACAGGGCGAACACTGAAGCTTTCTTT,CASSLYRANTEAFF